Listed below are T cell receptor beta chains from one sample, sequenced in a study of blood T cell repertoires in COVID-19. TCRdb keeps only in-frame clones here, not all; method: immunoSEQ multiplex PCR. In the table there are tens of thousands of clones, 89% of which are singletons. The source material was peripheral blood. The receptor source for this set is a man at least 80 years old with acute or convalescent COVID-19. CDR3s include the opening cysteine and the closing phenylalanine or tryptophan. The D gene is left open where the match is weak. Some rows have no size entry. The others give once, few or many, or a class for an expanded clone.

d_call	v_call	j_call	clone_size	cdr3_aa	cdr3_nt
NA	TRBV14	TRBJ1-1	NA	CASSQVSTEAFF	TGTGCCAGCAGCCAAGTCTCTACTGAAGCTTTCTTT
TRBD2	TRBV5-4	TRBJ2-7	few	CASTHSGGRPYEQYF	TGTGCCAGCACCCATAGCGGGGGTAGACCCTACGAGCAGTACTTC
TRBD1	TRBV6-6	TRBJ2-6	NA	CASSQLRTGGAGANVLTF	TGTGCCAGCAGTCAACTCAGGACAGGGGGCGCTGGGGCCAACGTCCTGACTTTC
TRBD1	TRBV15	TRBJ2-5	NA	CATSRRDRKETQYF	TGTGCCACCAGCAGAAGGGACAGAAAAGAGACCCAGTACTTC
NA	TRBV18	TRBJ1-1	NA	CASSPPLRQQNTEAFF	TGTGCCAGCTCACCCCCACTACGACAGCAGAACACTGAAGCTTTCTTT
NA	TRBV5-8	TRBJ1-5	NA	CASRGQGNQPQHF	TGTGCCAGCAGAGGCCAGGGCAATCAGCCCCAGCATTTT
TRBD1	TRBV3-1/TRBV3-2	TRBJ1-1	once	CASSQDSGGTEAFF	TGTGCCAGCAGCCAAGACTCAGGGGGGACTGAAGCTTTCTTT
NA	TRBV6-5	TRBJ1-2	NA	CASSYRGKGNYGYTF	TGTGCCAGCAGTTACCGGGGTAAGGGTAACTATGGCTACACCTTC
NA	TRBV10-3	TRBJ1-1	NA	CAISTGGENTEAFF	TGTGCCATCAGTACGGGGGGCGAGAACACTGAAGCTTTCTTT
TRBD1	TRBV18	TRBJ1-2	NA	CASSPRTGSHGYTF	TGTGCCAGCTCACCAAGGACAGGCTCCCATGGCTACACCTTC
NA	TRBV7-2	TRBJ1-5	NA	CASSLLNQPQHF	TGTGCCAGCAGCTTACTCAATCAGCCCCAGCATTTT
NA	TRBV5-6	TRBJ1-6	NA	CASSRRQGLHSPLHF	TGTGCCAGCAGCCGCCGGCAGGGCCTTCATTCACCCCTCCACTTT
TRBD1	TRBV19	TRBJ1-4	NA	CASSPTGTVNEKLFF	TGTGCCAGTAGTCCGACCGGGACAGTAAATGAAAAACTGTTTTTT